This T cell receptor (beta chain) emerged from a study of CD8 T cells in ankylosing spondylitis. Quantitative 5'-RACE with molecular barcodes generated TCR beta libraries. Using its own MiXCR run on the 5' RACE reads, TCRdb lists one record per CDR3 protein. The repertoire holds some 180,000 distinct CDR3 sequences, with around a sixth as singletons. The study, taken as a whole, reports: Significant enrichment of disease-linked clones was reportedly seen in matched ankylosing spondylitis synovial fluid. Earlier authors reported some of these motif variants in reactive arthritis synovial fluid and blood.

At least ten counts were recorded for this clonotype. The target antigen is unknown. The CDR3 runs 16 residues. With 4 bases clipped from V and 6 bases from J, the junction kept 14 bases outside the gene matches. Germline V gene lookup returns CDR1 SGHRS and CDR2 YFSETQ. The TCR was taken from a male donor aged 10-30 years with ankylosing spondylitis or in good health (not recorded which). This chain connects TRBV5-1 to TRBJ2-5; TRBD2 matches 8 bases. Input material: blood, either unsorted or a sorted T cell fraction (not recorded which). The CDR3 DNA sequence: TGCGCCAGCAGCCCAGGGAGCGGGAGCTTAATGAAGACCCAGTACTTC. Its translation: CASSPGSGSLMKTQYF.